Each of the 8 T cell receptor beta chains below was sequenced from the same sample in a study of radiotherapy plus CTLA-4 blockade in lung cancer. Generated by immunoSEQ multiplex PCR, the TCRdb table keeps only in-frame clones and is missing some. The sample includes roughly 110,000 clones, about 83% of them seen just once. The starting material was peripheral blood, obtained from a patient treated with radiotherapy plus ipilimumab. Every receptor here comes from a human donor with non-small cell lung cancer that progressed on radiotherapy plus ipilimumab. Some clones in this sample may be carry-over from other donors' samples.

The chain uses TRBV19 and TRBJ1-2; TRBD1 might be the D (6 bases). Looked up from germline, CDR1 is LNHDA and CDR2 is SQIVND (reference sequence). The V end was cut by 4 bases, the J end by 7 bases, with 19 bases between. The length of the CDR3 is 15 residues. The CDR3 bases are TGTGCCAGTAGTACCGATACAGGGTCGAGGTTTGGCTACACCTTC. Residues: CASSTDTGSRFGYTF.

This chain connects TRBV29-1 to TRBJ1-2; 8 bases map to TRBD1. The germline V gene has CDR1 SQVTM and CDR2 ANQGSEA. CDR3 length: 15 amino acids. V was clipped by 7 bases and J by 3 bases; unmatched bases: 13. CDR3 in amino acids: CSANDPGQEYYGYTF. Here the CDR3 DNA reads TGCAGCGCGAACGACCCGGGACAGGAGTACTATGGCTACACCTTC.

The chain employs TRBV7-6 and TRBJ2-5; D is ambiguous. CDR1 and CDR2 from the germline V gene are SGHVS and FNYEAQ. Trimming removed 5 bases from V and 4 bases from J, with 8 bases in between. The CDR3 is 12 amino acids. The CDR3: CASSPRGETQYF. The CDR3 DNA is TGTGCCAGCAGCCCCCGAGGAGAGACCCAGTACTTC.

The chain links TRBV4-3 to TRBJ1-2; no reliable D call. Germline loops: CDR1 LGHNA, CDR2 YSLEER. V was clipped by 0 bases and J by 6 bases, with 14 bases between them. This CDR3 region has 15 residues. This CDR3 is CASSQETGFLDGYTF. In DNA, the CDR3 is TGCGCCAGCAGCCAAGAAACGGGGTTTCTAGATGGCTACACCTTC.

This clone was counted only a few times. The chain links TRBV15 to TRBJ2-2; D may be TRBD2 (6 bases). V was clipped by 7 bases and J by 4 bases, with 16 bases between them. Germline V gives CDR1 LNHNV, CDR2 YYDKDF (reference sequence). CDR3 size: 15 residues. The CDR3 region is CATNSGEGSTGELFF. CDR3 DNA: TGTGCCACCAATTCGGGGGAAGGGAGCACCGGGGAGCTGTTTTTT.

The V call is TRBV2, the J call TRBJ2-7; D is unclear. V was clipped by 7 bases and J by 7 bases, with 8 bases between them. The germline gives CDR1 SNHLY, CDR2 FYNNEI. There are 10 residues in the CDR3. The CDR3 is CASTLGEQYF. The CDR3 DNA is TGTGCCAGCACTCTGGGGGAGCAGTACTTC. Combining the CDR3 with reference TRBV2 and TRBJ2-7 gives the whole variable domain EPEVTQTPSHQVTQMGQEVILRCVPISNHLYFYWYRQILGQKVEFLVSFYNNEISEKSEIFDDQFSVERPDGSNFTLKIRSTKLEDSAMYFCASTLGEQYFGPGTRLTVT.

This chain links TRBV2 with TRBJ2-5; D is unresolved. The CDR3 spans 14 residues. Trimming cost V 3 bases and J 3 bases, with 11 bases left between them. Germline CDR1 SNHLY, CDR2 FYNNEI. The DNA for the CDR3 is TGTGCCAGCAGTGATATTGCAGGAAAAGAGACCCAGTACTTC. It encodes CASSDIAGKETQYF.

This clone has a handful of counts. V usage is TRBV7-2 and J usage is TRBJ1-3; D remains unclear. The V end lost 0 bases, the J end lost 5 bases, and 5 bases lay between the germline ends. The CDR3 spans 13 residues. Germline CDR1 SGHTA, CDR2 FQGNSA. CDR3 amino acids: CASSLARRNTIYF. The CDR3 coding sequence is TGTGCCAGCAGCTTAGCACGTCGAAACACCATATATTTT. Complete variable domain (other parts from reference TRBV7-2 and TRBJ1-3): GAGVSQSPSNKVTEKGKDVELRCDPISGHTALYWYRQSLGQGLEFLIYFQGNSAPDKSGLPSDRFSAERTGGSVSTLTIQRTQQEDSAVYLCASSLARRNTIYFGEGSWLTVV.